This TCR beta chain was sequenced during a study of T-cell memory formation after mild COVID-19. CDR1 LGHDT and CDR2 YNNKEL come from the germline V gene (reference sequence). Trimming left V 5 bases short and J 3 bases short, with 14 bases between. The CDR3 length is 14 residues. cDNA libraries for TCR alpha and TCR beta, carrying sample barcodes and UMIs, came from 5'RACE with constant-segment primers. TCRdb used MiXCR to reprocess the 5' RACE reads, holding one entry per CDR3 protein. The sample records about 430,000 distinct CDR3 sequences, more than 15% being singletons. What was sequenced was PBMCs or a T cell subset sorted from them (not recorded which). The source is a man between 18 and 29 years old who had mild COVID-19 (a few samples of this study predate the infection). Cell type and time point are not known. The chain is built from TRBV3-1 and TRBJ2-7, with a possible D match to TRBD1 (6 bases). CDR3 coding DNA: TGTGCCAGCAGCGAATCGGGACACCACTACGAGCAGTACGTC. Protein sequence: CASSESGHHYEQYV.